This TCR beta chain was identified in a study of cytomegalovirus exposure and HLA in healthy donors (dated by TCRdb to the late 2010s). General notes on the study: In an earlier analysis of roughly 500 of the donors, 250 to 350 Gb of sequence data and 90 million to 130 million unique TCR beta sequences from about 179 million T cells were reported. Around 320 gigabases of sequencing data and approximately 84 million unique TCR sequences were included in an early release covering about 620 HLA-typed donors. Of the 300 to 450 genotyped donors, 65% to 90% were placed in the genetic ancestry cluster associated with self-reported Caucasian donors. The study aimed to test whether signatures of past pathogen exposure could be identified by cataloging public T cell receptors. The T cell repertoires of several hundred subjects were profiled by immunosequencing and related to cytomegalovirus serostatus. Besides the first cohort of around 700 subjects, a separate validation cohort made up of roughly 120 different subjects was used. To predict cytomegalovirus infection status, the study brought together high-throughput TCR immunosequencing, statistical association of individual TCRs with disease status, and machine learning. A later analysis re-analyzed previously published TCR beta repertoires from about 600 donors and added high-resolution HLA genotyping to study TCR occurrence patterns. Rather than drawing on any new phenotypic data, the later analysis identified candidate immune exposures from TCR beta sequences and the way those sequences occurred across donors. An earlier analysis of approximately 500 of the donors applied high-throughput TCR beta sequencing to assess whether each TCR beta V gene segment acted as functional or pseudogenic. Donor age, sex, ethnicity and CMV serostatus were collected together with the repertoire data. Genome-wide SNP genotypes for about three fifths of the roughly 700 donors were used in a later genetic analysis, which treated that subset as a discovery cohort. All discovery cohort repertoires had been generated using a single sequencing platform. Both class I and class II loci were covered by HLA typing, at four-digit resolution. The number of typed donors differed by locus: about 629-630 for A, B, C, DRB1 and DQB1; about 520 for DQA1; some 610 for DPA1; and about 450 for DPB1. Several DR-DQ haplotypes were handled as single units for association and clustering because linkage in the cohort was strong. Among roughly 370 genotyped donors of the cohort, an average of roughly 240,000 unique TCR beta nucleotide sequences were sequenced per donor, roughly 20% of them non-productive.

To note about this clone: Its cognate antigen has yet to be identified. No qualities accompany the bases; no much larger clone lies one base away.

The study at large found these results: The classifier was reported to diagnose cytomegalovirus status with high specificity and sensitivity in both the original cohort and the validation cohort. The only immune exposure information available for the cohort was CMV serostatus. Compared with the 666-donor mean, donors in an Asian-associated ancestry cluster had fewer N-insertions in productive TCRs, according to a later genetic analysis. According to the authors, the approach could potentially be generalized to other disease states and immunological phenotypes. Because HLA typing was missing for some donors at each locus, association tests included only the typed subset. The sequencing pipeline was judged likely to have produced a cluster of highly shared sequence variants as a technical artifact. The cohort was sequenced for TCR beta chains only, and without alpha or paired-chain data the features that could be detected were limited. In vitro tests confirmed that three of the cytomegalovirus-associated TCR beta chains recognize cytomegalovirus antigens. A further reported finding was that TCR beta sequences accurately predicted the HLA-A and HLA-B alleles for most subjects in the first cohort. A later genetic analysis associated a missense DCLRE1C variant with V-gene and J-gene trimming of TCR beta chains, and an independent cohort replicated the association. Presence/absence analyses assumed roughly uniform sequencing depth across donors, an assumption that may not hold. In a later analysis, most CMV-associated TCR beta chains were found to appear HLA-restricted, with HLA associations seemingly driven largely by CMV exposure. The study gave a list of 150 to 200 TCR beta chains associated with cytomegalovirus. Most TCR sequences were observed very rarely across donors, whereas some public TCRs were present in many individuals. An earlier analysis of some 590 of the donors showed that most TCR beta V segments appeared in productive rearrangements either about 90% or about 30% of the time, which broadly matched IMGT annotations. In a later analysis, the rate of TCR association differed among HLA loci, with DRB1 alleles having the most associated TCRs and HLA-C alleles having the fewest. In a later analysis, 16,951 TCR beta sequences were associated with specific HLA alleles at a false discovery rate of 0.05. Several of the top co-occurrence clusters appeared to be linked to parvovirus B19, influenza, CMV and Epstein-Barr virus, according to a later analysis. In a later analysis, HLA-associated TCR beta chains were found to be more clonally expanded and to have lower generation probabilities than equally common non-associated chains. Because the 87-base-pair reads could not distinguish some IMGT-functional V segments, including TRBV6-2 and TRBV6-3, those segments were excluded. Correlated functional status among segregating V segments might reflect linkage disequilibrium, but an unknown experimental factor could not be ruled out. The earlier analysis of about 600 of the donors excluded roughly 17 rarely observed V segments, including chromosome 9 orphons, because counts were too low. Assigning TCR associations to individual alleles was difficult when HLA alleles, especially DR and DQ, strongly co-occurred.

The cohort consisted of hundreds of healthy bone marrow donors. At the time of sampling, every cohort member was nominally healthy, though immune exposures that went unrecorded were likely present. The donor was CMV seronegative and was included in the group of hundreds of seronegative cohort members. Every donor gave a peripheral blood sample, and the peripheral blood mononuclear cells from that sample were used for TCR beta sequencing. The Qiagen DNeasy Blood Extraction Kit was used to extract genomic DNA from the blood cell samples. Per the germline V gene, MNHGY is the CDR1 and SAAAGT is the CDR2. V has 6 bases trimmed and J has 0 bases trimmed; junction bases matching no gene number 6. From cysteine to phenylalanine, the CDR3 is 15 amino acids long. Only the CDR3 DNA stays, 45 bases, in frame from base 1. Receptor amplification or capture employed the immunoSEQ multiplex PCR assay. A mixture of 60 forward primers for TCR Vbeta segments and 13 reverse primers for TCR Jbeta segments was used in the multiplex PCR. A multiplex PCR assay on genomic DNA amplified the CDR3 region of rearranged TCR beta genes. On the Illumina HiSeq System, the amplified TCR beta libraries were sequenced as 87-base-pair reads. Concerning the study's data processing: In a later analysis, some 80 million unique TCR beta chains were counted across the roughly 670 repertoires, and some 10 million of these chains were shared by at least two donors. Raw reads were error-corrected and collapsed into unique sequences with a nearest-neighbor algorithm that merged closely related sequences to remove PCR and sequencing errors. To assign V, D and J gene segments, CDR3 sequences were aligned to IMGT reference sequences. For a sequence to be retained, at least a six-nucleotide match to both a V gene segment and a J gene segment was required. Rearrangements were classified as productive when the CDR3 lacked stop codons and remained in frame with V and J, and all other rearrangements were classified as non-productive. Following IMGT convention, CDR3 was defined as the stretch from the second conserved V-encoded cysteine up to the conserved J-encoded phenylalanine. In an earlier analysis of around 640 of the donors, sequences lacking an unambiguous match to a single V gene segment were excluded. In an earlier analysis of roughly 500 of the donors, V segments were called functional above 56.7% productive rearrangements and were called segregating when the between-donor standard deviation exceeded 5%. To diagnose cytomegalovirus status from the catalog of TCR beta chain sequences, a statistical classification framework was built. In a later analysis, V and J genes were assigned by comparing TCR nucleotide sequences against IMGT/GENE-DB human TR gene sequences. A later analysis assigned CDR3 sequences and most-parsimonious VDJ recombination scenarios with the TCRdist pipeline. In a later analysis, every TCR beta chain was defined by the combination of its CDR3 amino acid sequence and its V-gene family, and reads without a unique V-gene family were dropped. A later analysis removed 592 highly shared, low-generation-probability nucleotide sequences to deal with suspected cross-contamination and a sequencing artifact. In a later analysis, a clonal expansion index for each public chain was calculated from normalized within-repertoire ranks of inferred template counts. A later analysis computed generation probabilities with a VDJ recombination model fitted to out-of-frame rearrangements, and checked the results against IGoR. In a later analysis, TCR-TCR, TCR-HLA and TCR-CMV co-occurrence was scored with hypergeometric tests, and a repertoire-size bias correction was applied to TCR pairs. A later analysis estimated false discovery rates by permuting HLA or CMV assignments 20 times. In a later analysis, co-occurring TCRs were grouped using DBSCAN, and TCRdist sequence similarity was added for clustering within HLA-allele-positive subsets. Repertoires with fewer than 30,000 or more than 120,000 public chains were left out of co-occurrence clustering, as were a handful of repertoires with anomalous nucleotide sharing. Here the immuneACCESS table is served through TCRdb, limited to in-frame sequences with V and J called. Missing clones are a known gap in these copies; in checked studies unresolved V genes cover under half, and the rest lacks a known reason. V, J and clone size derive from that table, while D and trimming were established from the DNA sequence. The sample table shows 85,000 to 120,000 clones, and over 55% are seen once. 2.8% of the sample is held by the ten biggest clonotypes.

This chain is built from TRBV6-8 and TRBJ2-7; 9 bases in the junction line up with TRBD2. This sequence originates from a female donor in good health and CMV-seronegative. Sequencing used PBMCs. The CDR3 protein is CASSLPSGISYEQYF. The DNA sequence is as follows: TGTGCCAGCAGCCTCCCTAGCGGGATCTCCTACGAGCAGTACTTC.